A selection of T cell receptor beta chains follows, all from one sample in a study of vaccination effects on CD4 cells after COVID-19. What these receptors recognize is not known. Repertoires were generated with immunoSEQ multiplex PCR, while TCRdb's copy carries only in-frame clones and drops some. The table lists about 37,000 clones, 65% to 80% of them singletons. The source material was CD4+ T cells from PBMCs cultured without peptide, sampled before COVID-19 vaccination. These receptor sequences come from a human donor who received a COVID-19 vaccine. Each CDR3 is given with its conserved first and last residue.

>TRBJ1-3|TRBV4-2
CASSQGHGGSGNTIYF
>TRBJ1-6|TRBV27
CASSFRETYSPLHF
>TRBJ2-3|TRBV4-1
CASSQAEGRRTDTQYF
>TRBJ1-1|TRBV27
CASSRGGRLYTEAFF
>TRBJ1-5|TRBV5-6
CASSGGQAYSNQPQHF
>TRBJ2-2|TRBV30
CAWSVRPGELFF
>TRBJ1-1|TRBV6-5
CASSYSTGQVNTEAFF
>TRBJ1-2|TRBV11-2
CASSLRPDYTF
>TRBJ1-4|TRBV11-3
CASSVTRYEKLFF
>TRBJ1-2|TRBV11-1
CASSPGAENGYTF
>TRBJ2-1|TRBV29-1
CSVEDGLRGQGFYNEQFF
>TRBJ1-3|TRBV7-2
CASSSPGGEFLSGNTIYF
>TRBJ1-6|TRBV6-5
CASSYSGGAENSPLHF
>TRBJ2-3|TRBV3-1/TRBV3-2
CASSQRVTTDTQYF
>TRBJ2-2|TRBV18
CASRNTGELFF
>TRBJ2-3|TRBV7-3
CASSALGGRTDTQYF
>TRBJ2-1|TRBV9
CASSVGGLAGVDEQFF
>TRBJ1-4|TRBV28
CASRGLGTAVEKLFF
>TRBJ1-4|TRBV19
CASSMAGRNEKLFF
>TRBJ1-6|TRBV5-6
CASSPGTGNSPLHF
>TRBJ2-3|TRBV4-1
CASKRPGGTDTQYF
>TRBJ2-1|TRBV9
CASRAGRSGEQFF
>TRBJ1-4|TRBV4-2
CASSQGGRGGEKLFF
>TRBJ2-7|TRBV7-2
CASSPTTGFPYEQYF
>TRBJ1-1|TRBV19
CASSMSGQGTREAFF
>TRBJ1-3|TRBV20-1
CSASARQGLRGNTIYF
>TRBJ1-1|TRBV18
CASSLNREVAEAFF
>TRBJ1-2|TRBV28
CASSFTAGYTF
>TRBJ1-2|TRBV28
CASSINAGSNYGYTF
>TRBJ1-5|TRBV27
CASSSTVYSNQPQHF
>TRBJ1-1|TRBV6-1
CASSEDDRNTEAFF
>TRBJ2-7|TRBV6-2/TRBV6-3
CASSYSRLPLPYEQYF
>TRBJ1-3|TRBV5-1
CASSWGQGSGNTIYF
>TRBJ2-2|TRBV29-1
CSVEGRGGTGELFF
>TRBJ2-7|TRBV5-1
CASSEGLAGKISYEQYF
>TRBJ1-2|TRBV29-1
CSVAGAQRHGYTF
>TRBJ1-5|TRBV6-2/TRBV6-3
CASSYGAGEGQPQHF
>TRBJ1-2|TRBV6-5
CAIKPDRAANYGYTF
>TRBJ2-7|TRBV6-2/TRBV6-3
CASSYPTATSGIYEQYF
>TRBJ2-2|TRBV4-1
CASSPTPGGPNTGELFF
>TRBJ2-1|TRBV28
CASSLQAGAGNEQFF
>TRBJ2-7|TRBV2
CASRESGLFSYEQYF
>TRBJ2-4|TRBV5-4
CASSPGQGIAKNIQYF
>TRBJ2-2|TRBV25-1
CASSDDRTYNTGELFF
>TRBJ1-1|TRBV6-1
CASSESSQGRTEAFF
>TRBJ2-3|TRBV11-2
CASTPSTDTQYF
>TRBJ1-2|TRBV6-2/TRBV6-3
CASSYPSLGYTF
>TRBJ1-1|TRBV7-2
CASSLSTEAFF
>TRBJ1-5|TRBV7-2
CASSSGTGSNQPQHF
>TRBJ1-2|TRBV27
CASSKQGIDYGYTF
>TRBJ1-2|TRBV7-2
CASSLAGQGAYNYGYTF
>TRBJ2-7|TRBV3-1/TRBV3-2
CASSQGAGLSVGEQYF
>TRBJ2-3|TRBV27
CASSLGSHSTDTQYF
>TRBJ2-2|TRBV29-1
CSVGRSNTGELFF
>TRBJ2-4|TRBV3-1/TRBV3-2
CASSATGTEKNIQYF
>TRBJ1-5|TRBV15
CATSRDRVNQPQHF
>TRBJ1-2|TRBV15
CATSRSGRVTGLSYGYTF
>TRBJ2-1|TRBV5-1
CASSSNQNEQFF